Below, 6 T cell receptor beta chains from the same sample are listed, as sequenced in a study of regulatory T cells in long-lasting Graves disease. With iRepertoire HTBI primers and Arm-PCR of CDR3 regions, TCR beta libraries were built. Each CDR3 protein gets one entry after TCRdb re-called the multiplex PCR reads with MiXCR. The data show hundreds of thousands of distinct CDR3 sequences, around 15% seen once. As for time point: newly diagnosed GD, antithyroid drugs for less than 3 months. PBMC-derived RNA was used for the TCR library. The same specimen was also included in a second study, on T cells in Graves' hyperthyroidism and ophthalmopathy.

The material was peripheral blood mononuclear cells (PBMCs), obtained at new diagnosis, from a patient treated with antithyroid drugs. Source of these receptors: a woman aged 30 to 39 with Graves disease.

In this sample, this clonotype turned up a few times. This chain joins TRBV6-1 and TRBJ2-1; D possibly corresponds to TRBD1 (5 bases). This CDR3 is 13 amino acids long. From germline, CDR1 is MNHNS and CDR2 SASEGT. Trimming took off 1 base at V and 13 bases at J, with 14 bases between the two ends. This chain's CDR3 is CASSEGPRQTQFF. CDR3 DNA: TGTGCCAGCAGTGAAGGGCCCAGACAGACTCAGTTCTTC.

V usage is TRBV7-2 and J usage is TRBJ2-7, with D tentatively TRBD1 (7 bases). The CDR3 contains 15 residues. Trimming left V 5 bases short and J 3 bases short, with 17 bases between. Germline CDR1 reads SGHTA; CDR2 reads FQGNSA. CDR3 residues: CASSPGGLANYEQYF. CDR3 in DNA: TGTGCCAGCAGCCCAGGGGGGCTAGCAAACTACGAGCAGTACTTC.

The sample holds a few counts of this clonotype. A much more abundant neighbour one base away suggests this may be a read error. The chain recombines TRBV28 with TRBJ2-3, with TRBD1 as a possible D gene (5 bases). The CDR3 has 12 amino acids. Germline CDR1 is MDHEN and CDR2 is SYDVKM. The V gene lost 6 bases and the J gene lost 8 bases, with 12 bases spanning the gap. The DNA for the CDR3 is TGTGCCAGCAGCCCGACAGCAGGTACGCAGTATTTT. Translation: CASSPTAGTQYF.

In its sample, this clonotype was seen many times. The rearrangement joins TRBV29-1 to TRBJ2-3; TRBD2 agrees at 10 bases. The CDR3 loop spans 12 amino acids. From germline, CDR1 is SQVTM and CDR2 ANQGSEA. Losses at the gene ends were 6 bases for V and 8 bases for J; bases not matched to a gene: 5. The DNA of the CDR3 is TGCAGCGTCGGGACTAGCGAGAGTACGCAGTATTTT. Residues: CSVGTSESTQYF.

There are many counts of this clonotype. This rearrangement joins TRBV12-3 or TRBV12-4 to TRBJ1-2, with D possibly being TRBD1 (6 bases). The CDR3 runs to 12 residues. The ends were cut back, 6 bases at V and 2 bases at J, with 7 bases in the middle. The CDR3 loop is CASRDRNYGYTF. The CDR3 bases are TGTGCCAGCAGGGACAGAAACTATGGCTACACCTTC.

The rearrangement uses TRBV18 and TRBJ2-7; 9 nucleotides match TRBD1. Germline V lookup: CDR1 KGHSH, CDR2 LQKENI. The CDR3 is made up of 16 amino acids. V lost 3 bases to trimming and J lost 2 bases; unmatched junction nucleotides: 8. CDR3 in amino acids: CASSPFRDREPYEQYF. In nucleotides, the CDR3 is TGTGCCAGCTCACCCTTCAGGGACAGGGAACCCTACGAGCAGTACTTC.